The clone carrying this TCR beta chain showed up many times. The antigen remains undetermined. The data originate from a study of T-cell reconstitution after alpha-beta-depleted transplantation in children. Unique molecular identifiers were incorporated into the prepared TCRbeta library. TCRdb re-called the PCR reads through MiXCR, storing one row per CDR3 protein. Of hundreds of thousands of distinct CDR3 sequences listed, around 8% were seen once; the top ten hold 6% to 7%. Study findings and constraints: The main origin of T-cell counts and diversity one year after transplant was newly produced T cells. Recipient T cells and thymic progenitors that survived gave rise to the high TCRbeta diversity observed at day 60 in some patients. At around two months after transplant, the alpha-beta T cells were reportedly derived from several hundred expanded clones that came from non-depleted graft cells.

The clonotype was recovered from a male patient aged 10 to 17 who had a stem cell transplant for acute lymphoblastic leukemia, so the T cells may come from the graft donor. The sample here was PBMCs, mostly from graft donor cells, taken 180 days after TCRalphabeta/CD19-depleted stem cell transplant.

The CDR3, as DNA: TGTGCCAGCAGTCCGCTGCGGGCAGGCGAGCAGTACTTC. Translated, it gives CASSPLRAGEQYF. The chain carries TRBV28 and TRBJ2-7; D perhaps matches TRBD2 (5 bases). Germline loops: CDR1 MDHEN, CDR2 SYDVKM. This CDR3 is built from 13 residues. V shed 5 bases and J shed 6 bases, with 14 bases lying between them.